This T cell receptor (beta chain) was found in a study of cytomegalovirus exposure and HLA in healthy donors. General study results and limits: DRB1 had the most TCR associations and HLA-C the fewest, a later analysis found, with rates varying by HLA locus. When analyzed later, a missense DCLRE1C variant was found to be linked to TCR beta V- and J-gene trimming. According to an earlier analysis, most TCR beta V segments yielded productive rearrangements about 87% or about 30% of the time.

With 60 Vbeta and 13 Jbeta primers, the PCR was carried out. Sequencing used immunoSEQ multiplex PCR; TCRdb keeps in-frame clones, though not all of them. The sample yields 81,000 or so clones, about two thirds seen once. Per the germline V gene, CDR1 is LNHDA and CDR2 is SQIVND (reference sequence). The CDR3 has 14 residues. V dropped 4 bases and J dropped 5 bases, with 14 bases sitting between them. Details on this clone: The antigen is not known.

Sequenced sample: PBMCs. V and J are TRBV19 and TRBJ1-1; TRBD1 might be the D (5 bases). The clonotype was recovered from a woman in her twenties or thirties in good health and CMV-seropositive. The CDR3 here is CASSTRQMATEAFF. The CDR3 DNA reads TGTGCCAGTAGTACCCGACAGATGGCAACTGAAGCTTTCTTT.